This T cell receptor beta chain was observed in a study of breast tumors, draining lymph nodes, adjacent tissues. Samples came from axillary lymph nodes draining the breast cancer. Trimming stripped 3 bases from V and 0 bases from J, with 12 bases between. Germline V gives CDR1 MGHRA, CDR2 YSYEKL. The CDR3 has 16 residues. In its sample, this clonotype was seen many times. No antigen is known for it. Study-level findings and limits: Tumor and nontumor repertoires were significantly more similar in luminal-like than in basal-like breast cancer. Tumors had less TCR diversity than lymph nodes, more than nontumor tissue.

A single record per CDR3 protein comes from TCRdb applying MiXCR to the multiplex PCR reads. The table includes about 130,000 distinct CDR3 sequences, 21% detected once. Sequences were obtained from axillary lymph node tissue. This receptor was obtained from a female donor with breast cancer. Some clones in this sample may be carry-over from other donors' samples. This chain uses TRBV4-1 with TRBJ2-1; D uncertain. The CDR3 nucleotides read TGCGCCAGCAGCCAGGGCGCGGTAGCCTCCTACAATGAGCAGTTCTTC. It translates to CASSQGAVASYNEQFF.